One and the same sample provided the 12 T cell receptor beta chains below, sequenced in a study of PD-1 blockade in mismatch repair-deficient tumors. The table came from immunoSEQ multiplex PCR; TCRdb's copy has only in-frame clones and leaves some out. The sample has roughly 15,000 clones, 65% to 85% seen once. The source material was PBMCs, sampled 4 weeks after starting pembrolizumab. These receptors were taken from an adult with mismatch repair-deficient cancer.

This clone was observed a few times. V and J are TRBV11-2 and TRBJ2-7, with TRBD2 identical over 9 bases. There are 15 residues in the CDR3. J lost 2 bases, V lost 5 bases, and 7 bases had no gene match. Germline CDR1 reads SGHAT; CDR2 reads FQNNGV. Here the CDR3 reads CASSRGGGGTYEQYF. In DNA form, the CDR3 reads TGTGCCAGCAGCCGCGGGGGGGGTGGGACCTACGAGCAGTACTTC.

V gene TRBV6-5 combines with J gene TRBJ2-1, with TRBD2 matching 9 bases. CDR3 length: 12 amino acids. Trimming took 8 bases from V and 9 from J; bases not matched to a gene: 5. Germline CDR1 reads MNHEY; CDR2 reads SVGAGI. Here the CDR3 DNA reads TGTGCCAGCGCGGCGGGAGGGATTGAGCAGTTCTTC. Translated, it gives CASAAGGIEQFF.

This sequence joins TRBV13 and TRBJ1-2, with TRBD1 matching 7 bases. CDR1 is PRHDT and CDR2 is FYEKMQ in the germline V gene (reference sequence). The V and J ends lost 1 base and 5 bases, in that order; junction bases with no gene match: 7. The CDR3 has 15 amino acids. Here the CDR3 DNA reads TGTGCCAGCAGCTTAGCTCGGGACAGTAGTTATGGCTACACCTTC. Translated, it gives CASSLARDSSYGYTF. Drawing the rest from reference TRBV13 and TRBJ1-2, the complete variable domain is AAGVIQSPRHLIKEKRETATLKCYPIPRHDTVYWYQQGPGQDPQFLISFYEKMQSDKGSIPDRFSAQQFSDYHSELNMSSLELGDSALYFCASSLARDSSYGYTFGSGTRLTVV.

The CDR3 DNA sequence: TGTGCCAGCAGCGTAGACTACAACACAGATACGCAGTATTTT. Protein sequence: CASSVDYNTDTQYF. J is TRBJ2-3 and V is TRBV9, with no clear D. The CDR3 covers 14 residues. Germline CDR1 SGDLS, CDR2 YYNGEE. V was cut by 0 bases and J by 2 bases, with 7 bases left in between.

V gene TRBV9 combines with J gene TRBJ2-3, with TRBD2 matching 8 bases. The CDR3 length is 17 residues. Germline CDR1 and CDR2: SGDLS and YYNGEE. Losses at the gene ends were 3 bases for V and 1 base for J; bases not matched to a gene: 10. In nucleotides, the CDR3 is TGTGCCAGCAGCGATCCCAGCGGGAGAGTTCGCACAGATACGCAGTATTTT. Encoded protein: CASSDPSGRVRTDTQYF.

The chain employs TRBV11-2 and TRBJ2-1, with 11 bases matching TRBD1. Germline assignment: CDR1 SGHAT and CDR2 FQNNGV. The CDR3 is made up of 15 amino acids. Trimming at V came to 5 bases and at J to 6 bases, leaving 6 bases not matched to a gene. The DNA for the CDR3 is TGTGCCAGCAGCCCTTGGACAGGGGGCGCCAATGAGCAGTTCTTC. Residues: CASSPWTGGANEQFF.

This chain uses TRBV29-1 with TRBJ2-3; 13 bases line up with TRBD2. V lost 5 bases and J lost 0; bases outside the gene matches: 5. CDR3 size: 16 residues. Germline V gene sequence: CDR1 SQVTM, CDR2 ANQGSEA. The CDR3 DNA reads TGCAGCGTTATCCGGACTAGCGGGAGAAGCACAGATACGCAGTATTTT. Encoded protein: CSVIRTSGRSTDTQYF.

J is TRBJ2-3 and V is TRBV5-4; 10 bases match TRBD2. The CDR3 spans 16 residues. Germline CDR1 is SGHNT and CDR2 is YYREEE (reference sequence). After removal of 2 bases from V and 4 bases from J, the junction contained 7 bases not matched to a gene. For the CDR3, the DNA is TGTGCCAGCAGCTTAGGTGTAGCGGGAGGTGCAGATACGCAGTATTTT. Translated: CASSLGVAGGADTQYF. The full variable domain, its missing parts supplied by reference TRBV5-4 and TRBJ2-3, is ETGVTQSPTHLIKTRGQQVTLRCSSQSGHNTVSWYQQALGQGPQFIFQYYREEENGRGNFPPRFSGLQFPNYSSELNVNALELDDSALYLCASSLGVAGGADTQYFGPGTRLTVL.

This clone was recorded once. J is TRBJ2-7 and V is TRBV27; D gene ambiguous. CDR1 MNHEY and CDR2 SMNVEV come from the germline V gene (reference sequence). This CDR3 is 13 amino acids long. Trimming shortened V by 5 bases and J by 2 bases, and 10 bases separated the two germline ends. The CDR3 loop reads CASSLKLAYEQYF. The CDR3 nucleotides read TGTGCCAGCAGTCTAAAGCTAGCCTACGAGCAGTACTTC.

This sequence joins TRBV29-1 and TRBJ1-5; D is ambiguous. The CDR3 has 12 residues. The germline CDR1 and CDR2 sequences are SQVTM and ANQGSEA. Trimming pared 6 bases from V and 9 bases from J, leaving 15 bases between. CDR3: CSVVDTAGPQHF. In nucleotides, the CDR3 is TGCAGCGTCGTAGACACGGCGGGGCCCCAGCATTTT.

CDR3 loop: CASSLEAGKREAFF. The CDR3, as DNA: TGTGCCAGCAGCTTGGAGGCAGGAAAACGGGAGGCTTTCTTT. The chain combines TRBV5-5 with TRBJ1-1, with D hard to call. V was cut by 0 bases and J by 11 bases, with 17 bases left in between. CDR1 is SGHKS, CDR2 YYEKEE, per germline (reference sequence). This CDR3 has 14 residues.

CDR3 residues: CASSLQGDEQFF. The CDR3 bases are TGTGCCAGCAGCTTACAGGGGGATGAGCAGTTCTTC. J is TRBJ2-1 and V is TRBV7-9; 7 bases line up with TRBD1. The CDR3 sequence is 12 residues long. Germline V CDR1 and CDR2: SEHNR, FQNEAQ (reference sequence). V lost 2 bases and J lost 8; bases outside the gene matches: 0.